A selection of T cell receptor beta chains follows, all from one sample in a study of shared clonotypes between healthy human individuals. Some clones are missing from TCRdb's copy, which holds only in-frame ones; the method was immunoSEQ multiplex PCR. The data contain under 750,000 clones, roughly 72% of them singletons. The sequencing sample was made of memory CD4+ T cells sorted from blood. The receptors here all came from a woman in her 30s in good health. CDR3s include the opening cysteine and the closing phenylalanine or tryptophan. The D gene is left open where the match is weak. The listing skips clone size in some rows; elsewhere it reads once, few, many or a size class.

clone_size,v_call,d_call,j_call,cdr3_nt,cdr3_aa
.,TRBV5-6,.,TRBJ1-3,TGTGCCAGCAGCCTACCGCCAGGAAACACCATATATTTT,CASSLPPGNTIYF
.,TRBV11-3,.,TRBJ1-5,TGTGCCAGCAGCTTCGGAAGGAGATATAGCAATCAGCCCCAGCATTTT,CASSFGRRYSNQPQHF
.,TRBV28,TRBD2,TRBJ2-1,TGTGCCAGCAGTTTCCCACTAGCGGGTGAACTCTCCTACAATGAGCAGTTCTTC,CASSFPLAGELSYNEQFF
.,TRBV28,.,TRBJ2-6,TGTGCCAGCCGGACCGGGGCCAACGTCCTGACTTTC,CASRTGANVLTF
few,TRBV28,TRBD1,TRBJ1-3,TGTGCCAGCAGTTTACCGACAGGGCAAGGAAACACCATATATTTT,CASSLPTGQGNTIYF
.,TRBV5-1,.,TRBJ1-2,TGCGCCAGCACCCCGGGGGGGCTAAACTATGGCTACACCTTC,CASTPGGLNYGYTF
.,TRBV28,.,TRBJ1-5,TGTGCCAGCAGCCATAGAGGGGGGGATCAGCCCCAGCATTTT,CASSHRGGDQPQHF
.,TRBV5-1,.,TRBJ2-5,TGCGCCAGCAGCCCACGACTTGGGTCGGCCCAGTACTTC,CASSPRLGSAQYF
.,TRBV2,.,TRBJ2-1,TGTGCCAGCTCGGACTATACCAATGAGCAGTTCTTC,CASSDYTNEQFF
.,TRBV18,.,TRBJ2-3,TGTGCCAGCTCCGCCAACCTACCCCCGGATACGCAGTATTTT,CASSANLPPDTQYF
.,TRBV19,.,TRBJ1-3,TGTGCCACCGAGGATACTGACACCATATATTTT,CATEDTDTIYF
.,TRBV5-1,.,TRBJ2-3,TGCGCCAGCAGCTCGGGAGCGGGAGATACGCAGTATTTT,CASSSGAGDTQYF
once,TRBV11-2,.,TRBJ2-5,TGTGCCAGCAGCTTAGCTGGCAGTAAAGAGACCCAGTACTTC,CASSLAGSKETQYF
many,TRBV29-1,.,TRBJ1-4,TGCAGCGTTGTTGGGGTCGGTGAAAAACTGTTTTTT,CSVVGVGEKLFF
.,TRBV2,TRBD1,TRBJ1-5,TGTGCCAGCACCCGGGACAGGGGCAATCAGCCCCAGCATTTT,CASTRDRGNQPQHF
.,TRBV5-1,.,TRBJ2-5,TGCGCCAGCAGTTCACTCGGTGAAGAGACCCAGTACTTC,CASSSLGEETQYF
.,TRBV7-3,.,TRBJ1-1,TGTGCCAGCAGCTGGGGGCCAGGCACTGAAGCTTTCTTT,CASSWGPGTEAFF
.,TRBV29-1,.,TRBJ1-1,TGCAGCGTTGAGCCAGTCATGAACACTGAAGCTTTCTTT,CSVEPVMNTEAFF
once,TRBV23-1,.,TRBJ2-1,TGCGCCAGCAGTCAACCCTGGTGGCAGGGGAACAATGAGCAGTTCTTC,CASSQPWWQGNNEQFF
.,TRBV15,.,TRBJ1-1,TGTGCCACCAGCAGAGGAGGGGGGGACACTGAAGCTTTCTTT,CATSRGGGDTEAFF
.,TRBV5-1,.,TRBJ1-1,TGCGCCAGCAGCTTTGGCGGACAAACTGAAGCTTTCTTT,CASSFGGQTEAFF
few,TRBV12-5,.,TRBJ2-1,TGTGCTAGTGGCACCGGGCTCCTCAATGAGCAGTTCTTC,CASGTGLLNEQFF
few,TRBV13,TRBD2,TRBJ2-5,TGTGCCAGCAGCTTAGGGCTAGCGGGAGAAGAGACCCAGTACTTC,CASSLGLAGEETQYF
once,TRBV14,.,TRBJ1-1,TGTGCCAGCAGCCAAGATACGAGTAAGGCTTTCTTT,CASSQDTSKAFF
.,TRBV30,TRBD2,TRBJ2-7,TGTGCCTGGAGTAAGATAGCGGGAGTATACGAGCAGTACTTC,CAWSKIAGVYEQYF
once,TRBV5-6,TRBD2,TRBJ2-2,TGTGCCAGCAGCTTTACCGGGACTAGCCTTAGCGGGGAGCTGTTTTTT,CASSFTGTSLSGELFF
.,TRBV5-4,.,TRBJ2-7,TGTGCCAGCAGCTTGGGCCAGGGATTCTACGAGCAGTACTTC,CASSLGQGFYEQYF
.,TRBV7-9,TRBD1,TRBJ2-5,TGTGCCAGCCGCTCACAGGGGCTGATCACCTCCCAAGAGACCCAGTACTTC,CASRSQGLITSQETQYF
once,TRBV6-5,TRBD2,TRBJ2-7,TGTGCCAGCAGTTACTCGATTGGGACTAGCGATACCGAGCAGTACTTC,CASSYSIGTSDTEQYF
.,TRBV5-1,.,TRBJ2-1,TGCGCCAGCAGCTTAGCGGATTCTACCTACAATGAGCAGTTCTTC,CASSLADSTYNEQFF
.,TRBV9,TRBD2,TRBJ2-2,TGTGCCAGCAGCGTACAATCGGGAGGGCCAGAAACCGGGGAGCTGTTTTTT,CASSVQSGGPETGELFF